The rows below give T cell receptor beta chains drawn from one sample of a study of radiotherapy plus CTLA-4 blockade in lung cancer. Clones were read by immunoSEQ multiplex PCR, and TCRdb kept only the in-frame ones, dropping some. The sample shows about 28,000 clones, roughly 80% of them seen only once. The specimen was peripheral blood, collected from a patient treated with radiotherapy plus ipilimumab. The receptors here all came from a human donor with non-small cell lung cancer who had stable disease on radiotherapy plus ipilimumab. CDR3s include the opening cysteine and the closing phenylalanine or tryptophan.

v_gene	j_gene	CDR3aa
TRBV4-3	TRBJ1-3	CASSQEPTDSGNTIYF
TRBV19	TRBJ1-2	CASSTGRIGGYTF
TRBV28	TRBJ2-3	CASRPPGLAGGDTQYF
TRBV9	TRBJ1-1	CASSALQGVDTEAFF
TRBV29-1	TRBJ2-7	CSVAGTGRTYEQYF
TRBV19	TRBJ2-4	CASSIGLRAAKNIQYF
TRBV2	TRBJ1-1	CASSARQGATEAFF
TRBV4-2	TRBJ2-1	CASSQGVGGNEQFF
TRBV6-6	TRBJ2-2	CASSYSQGATGELFF
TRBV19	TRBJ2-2	CASSIAKNTGELSF
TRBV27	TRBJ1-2	CASSFEGGYGYTF
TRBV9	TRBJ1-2	CASSASLLPNYGYTF